This T cell receptor beta chain derives from a study of blood T cell repertoires in COVID-19 (dated by TCRdb to the early 2020s). For the wider study: Samples covering the acute and convalescent phases of COVID-19 were provided by collaborators in the United States, Italy and Spain. The material from the prospective study consisted of cDNA or gDNA derived from T cells, B-cell-depleted T cells, or PBMCs. Subjects who had been exposed to COVID-19, were actively infected with it, or had recovered from it provided the deeply sampled blood TCRbeta repertoires that made up the dataset. The repertoires were released in a freely available public database meant as a resource for research on the immune response to SARS-CoV-2. Samples were obtained from the ongoing ImmuneRACE study (first 160 participants) and from some 1,300 subjects provided by 6 global collaborators. A de-identified subject ID, COVID-19 status, age in years and sex were almost always included in the sample metadata. Where HLA class I and class II types were available, the types were taken from metadata supplied by the sample provider, not from assay-based typing.

As regards this clone: The antigen it binds to is not known. Within one base of it there is no much larger clone, and no base qualities were kept.

Each collaborating institution followed its own protocols to collect whole blood in K2EDTA tubes. Collaborator samples were shipped for TCRbeta analysis as frozen whole blood, isolated PBMCs, or DNA extracted from either sample type. Paper-wide results and their limitations: The quantity of clinical and demographic metadata differed by source and by participant and was supplied without curation.

The immunoSEQ Assay, a bias-controlled multiplex PCR, was used to amplify TCRbeta CDR3 regions from genomic DNA. Concerning the study's data processing: The number of nucleated cells in each sample was estimated from the amplification of reference gene primers within the assay. To quantify the absolute abundance of each unique TCRbeta CDR3 rearrangement, sequence reads were collapsed and filtered. For each sample, productive Simpson clonality was calculated as the square root of Simpson's diversity index across productive rearrangements. This immuneACCESS table, as held by TCRdb, lists in-frame sequences with V and J called but not all clones. Of the missing ones, under half trace to an unresolved V gene in checked studies; the others have no known cause. V, J and clone size derive from that table, while D and trimming were established from the DNA sequence. Recorded for this sample are some 11,000 clones; 70% to 90% of them occurred a single time. About 12% of the sample goes to the ten largest clones.

The sequencing sample was made of peripheral blood. This receptor was obtained from a human donor in a cohort sampled during active COVID-19.

Read as DNA, the sequence is TGTGCCAGCAGCCCCGGGACAGGGGGCCAGGAAAAACTGTTTTTT. This encodes CASSPGTGGQEKLFF. Rearrangement joined TRBV7-9 to TRBJ1-4, with TRBD1 identical over 12 junction bases. Germline trimming amounts to 5 bases on V and 8 bases on J, with 6 as the count of junction bases outside the gene matches. The germline V gene (reference sequence) provides CDR1 SEHNR and CDR2 FQNEAQ. Measured from the cysteine to the phenylalanine, the CDR3 is 15 residues long. The entry retains the CDR3 DNA only, 45 bases that are in frame from base 1.